Each of the 32 T cell receptor beta chains below was sequenced from the same sample in a study of blood T cell repertoires in COVID-19. The data were produced by immunoSEQ multiplex PCR, yet TCRdb's version contains in-frame clones alone and is incomplete. The sample has roughly 240,000 clones; over 75% are singletons. The sequenced material came from PBMCs or T cells enriched from blood (not recorded which). These receptors were obtained from a woman between 45 and 60 years old with acute COVID-19.

As concerns this clone: The sample contains more than one DNA sequence encoding this CDR3. V is TRBV9 and J is TRBJ1-2, with 7 bases lining up with TRBD1. Trimming removed 0 bases from V and 1 base from J; junction bases left unmatched: 0. Germline V gene data show CDR1 as SGDLS and CDR2 as YYNGEE. The CDR3 has 14 residues. The CDR3 DNA is TGTGCCAGCAGCGTAGGACAGGGTAACTATGGCTACACCTTC. Translating it yields CASSVGQGNYGYTF.

The chain links TRBV15 to TRBJ1-1, with D possibly matching TRBD1 (5 bases). With 1 base removed from V and 1 base from J, the gap between germline ends came to 10 bases. CDR3 length equals 15 residues. Germline assignment: CDR1 LNHNV and CDR2 YYDKDF (reference sequence). CDR3 DNA: TGTGCCACCAGCAGAGGCAGGGTAGCGAACACTGAAGCTTTCTTT. Its protein is CATSRGRVANTEAFF.

This chain joins TRBV30 and TRBJ2-3, with D hard to call. The V and J ends lost 3 bases and 7 bases respectively, with 8 bases between them. There are 11 residues in the CDR3. Per the germline V gene, CDR1 is GTSNPN and CDR2 is SVGIG (reference sequence). The DNA of the CDR3 is TGTGCCTGGAGGATCCAGTATACGCAGTATTTT. Residues: CAWRIQYTQYF.

This chain uses TRBV10-1 with TRBJ2-3; 10 bases are shared with TRBD2. Germline assignment: CDR1 WNHNN and CDR2 SYGVQD (reference sequence). CDR3 length: 15 amino acids. The trim removed 6 bases at V and 3 bases at J, leaving 6 bases unmatched. CDR3 protein: CASSESTSGTDTQYF. The CDR3 DNA is TGCGCCAGCAGCGAATCGACTAGCGGGACAGATACGCAGTATTTT.

A few counts support this clone. The same CDR3 arises from other DNA sequences in this sample as well. The chain uses TRBV5-1 and TRBJ1-6, with TRBD1 identical over 8 bases. Germline CDR1 SGHRS, CDR2 YFSETQ. Losses at the gene ends were 1 base for V and 5 bases for J; bases not matched to a gene: 2. The CDR3 sequence is 15 residues long. CDR3 nucleotides: TGCGCCAGCAGCTTGAGGACAGGGAATAATTCACCCCTCCACTTT. It codes for CASSLRTGNNSPLHF. The full variable domain, with the rest looked up from reference TRBV5-1 and TRBJ1-6, is KAGVTQTPRYLIKTRGQQVTLSCSPISGHRSVSWYQQTPGQGLQFLFEYFSETQRNKGNFPGRFSGRQFSNSRSEMNVSTLELGDSALYLCASSLRTGNNSPLHFGNGTRLTVT.

The chain employs TRBV7-2 and TRBJ1-6, with 7 positions matching TRBD1. With 1 base clipped from V and 9 bases from J, the junction kept 3 bases outside the gene matches. Per germline, CDR1 SGHTA and CDR2 FQGNSA. This CDR3 has 14 residues. CDR3 nucleotides: TGTGCCAGCAGCTTAGGACAGGGCGGTTCACCCCTCCACTTT. It codes for CASSLGQGGSPLHF.

V gene TRBV4-3 combines with J gene TRBJ1-2; 8 nucleotides match TRBD1. This CDR3 comprises 15 residues. Per germline, CDR1 LGHNA and CDR2 YSLEER. Trimming cost V 4 bases and J 2 bases; bases outside gene matches: 6. The CDR3 DNA reads TGCGCCAGCAGCCCGACAGGGGTTCTCAACTATGGCTACACCTTC. Its translation is CASSPTGVLNYGYTF.

This chain joins TRBV19 and TRBJ2-2; D gene unclear. The CDR3 is 17 residues long. Per the germline V gene, CDR1 is LNHDA and CDR2 is SQIVND (reference sequence). V lost 0 bases and J 4 bases, leaving 15 bases between the germline ends. The CDR3 region has the DNA TGTGCCAGTAGTATAGATTGGCCCCCCAGGTTCACCGGGGAGCTGTTTTTT. Protein sequence: CASSIDWPPRFTGELFF.

The rearrangement uses TRBV29-1 and TRBJ1-2; 7 bases are a match to TRBD1. This CDR3 spans 12 amino acids. In germline, CDR1 is SQVTM, CDR2 ANQGSEA. Trimming removed 7 bases from V and 4 bases from J; junction bases left unmatched: 6. CDR3 bases: TGCAGCGGGTCAACAGGGGCCTATGGCTACACCTTC. Its translation: CSGSTGAYGYTF.

The chain carries TRBV7-2 and TRBJ1-1, with TRBD1 matching over 7 bases. Trimming at V came to 7 bases and at J to 2 bases, leaving 13 bases not matched to a gene. The CDR3 sequence is 16 residues long. The germline V gene encodes CDR1 SGHTA and CDR2 FQGNSA. The DNA of the CDR3 is TGTGCCAGCACCTCTGGCGGGGGGACAGTAAACACTGAAGCTTTCTTT. Encoded protein: CASTSGGGTVNTEAFF.

The chain combines TRBV30 with TRBJ1-3; no definite D call. CDR1 GTSNPN and CDR2 SVGIG come from the germline V gene (reference sequence). Trimming pared 4 bases from V and 0 bases from J, leaving 7 bases between. This CDR3 is built from 13 residues. The CDR3: CAWTGSSGNTIYF. The CDR3 DNA reads TGTGCCTGGACGGGGAGCTCTGGAAACACCATATATTTT. The whole variable domain, filled in from reference TRBV30 and TRBJ1-3, reads SQTIHQWPATLVQPVGSPLSLECTVEGTSNPNLYWYRQAAGRGLQLLFYSVGIGQISSEVPQNLSASRPQDRQFILSSKKLLLSDSGFYLCAWTGSSGNTIYFGEGSWLTVV.

The chain joins TRBV12-5 to TRBJ1-2, with TRBD1 identical over 9 bases. With V trimmed by 0 bases and J by 2 bases, 4 bases remained unmatched. The CDR3 contains 16 residues. Germline CDR1 is LGHNT and CDR2 is FRNRAP. CDR3 residues: CASGLVVTGGNYGYTF. Here the CDR3 DNA reads TGTGCTAGTGGTTTGGTAGTGACAGGGGGGAACTATGGCTACACCTTC.

The J gene is TRBJ1-2, the V gene TRBV7-9; a weak D match, TRBD1 (5 bases). Germline V lookup: CDR1 SEHNR, CDR2 FQNEAQ (reference sequence). The CDR3 totals 15 residues. Trimming pared 1 base from V and 5 bases from J, leaving 14 bases between. DNA for the CDR3: TGTGCCAGCAGCTTAGATGGAGGGGTTGGTTATGGCTACACCTTC. Encoded protein: CASSLDGGVGYGYTF.

The J gene is TRBJ1-1, the V gene TRBV25-1; D may be TRBD1 (5 bases). CDR3 length equals 13 residues. The germline V gene has CDR1 MGHDK and CDR2 SYGVNS. V gave up 4 bases and J gave up 5 bases, with 11 bases separating them. The CDR3 spells CASSAKQGTEAFF. CDR3 bases: TGTGCCAGCAGTGCAAAGCAGGGTACTGAAGCTTTCTTT.

The chain couples TRBV27 to TRBJ1-1, with 9 bases identical to TRBD1. J gave up 4 bases and V 4 bases, and 7 bases lay outside the gene matches. The CDR3 length is 15 residues. CDR1 is MNHEY and CDR2 is SMNVEV in the germline V gene (reference sequence). CDR3 loop: CASSSWDRVATEAFF. CDR3 bases: TGTGCCAGCAGTTCCTGGGACAGGGTGGCCACTGAAGCTTTCTTT.

V usage is TRBV5-4 and J usage is TRBJ1-6; D may be TRBD1 (5 bases). In germline, CDR1 is SGHNT, CDR2 YYREEE (reference sequence). Between the trimmed V and J ends, which lost 4 bases and 5 bases, there was a span of 19 bases. This CDR3 spans 17 amino acids. The CDR3, as DNA: TGTGCCAGCAGCATGCGAACCGGGACTGATCATAATTCACCCCTCCACTTT. Translation: CASSMRTGTDHNSPLHF. The entire variable domain, with the rest obtained from reference TRBV5-4 and TRBJ1-6, is as follows: ETGVTQSPTHLIKTRGQQVTLRCSSQSGHNTVSWYQQALGQGPQFIFQYYREEENGRGNFPPRFSGLQFPNYSSELNVNALELDDSALYLCASSMRTGTDHNSPLHFGNGTRLTVT.

The V call is TRBV15, the J call TRBJ2-4; maybe TRBD1 (6 bases). The CDR3 length is 15 residues. V was clipped by 5 bases and J by 11 bases, with 22 bases between them. Germline lookup yields CDR1 LNHNV and CDR2 YYDKDF (reference sequence). For the CDR3, the DNA is TGTGCCACCAGCTTACGGACAGAGCCCGGGTCCGTTCAGTACTTC. As protein: CATSLRTEPGSVQYF.

The chain links TRBV30 to TRBJ1-1, with a possible D match to TRBD1 (5 bases). Germline assignment: CDR1 GTSNPN and CDR2 SVGIG (reference sequence). V dropped 2 bases and J dropped 1 base, with 17 bases sitting between them. This CDR3 is 16 amino acids long. DNA for the CDR3: TGTGCCTGGAGTCGTACAGCAGGGATCGGGAACACTGAAGCTTTCTTT. Amino acid sequence: CAWSRTAGIGNTEAFF.

V and J are TRBV9 and TRBJ1-5; D not resolved. CDR1 SGDLS and CDR2 YYNGEE come from the germline V gene. Trimming took off 0 bases at V and 6 bases at J, with 7 bases between the two ends. The CDR3 covers 13 residues. CDR3 coding DNA: TGTGCCAGCAGCGTAGGTACCGGTCAGCCCCAGCATTTT. Its protein is CASSVGTGQPQHF.

The chain carries TRBV7-9 and TRBJ1-1, with 9 bases matching TRBD1. There are 16 residues in the CDR3. Germline trimming cut 5 bases from V and 6 bases from J; bases unmatched to any gene: 13. Germline V gene data show CDR1 as SEHNR and CDR2 as FQNEAQ (reference sequence). CDR3 in amino acids: CASSGGQGLSSAEAFF. The DNA of the CDR3 is TGTGCCAGCAGCGGGGGACAGGGCCTAAGTAGCGCTGAAGCTTTCTTT.

The V gene is TRBV3-1 (or the pseudogene TRBV3-2), the J gene TRBJ2-1; no firm D call. V was cut by 2 bases and J by 6 bases, with 5 bases left in between. Germline V gives CDR1 LGHDT, CDR2 YNNKEL (reference sequence). CDR3 length: 12 amino acids. In nucleotides, the CDR3 is TGTGCCAGCAGCCAATCCATCAATGAGCAGTTCTTC. Translation gives CASSQSINEQFF.

V and J are TRBV6-2 or TRBV6-3 and TRBJ1-3; D perhaps matches TRBD1 (5 bases). Looked up from germline, CDR1 is MNHEY and CDR2 is SVGEGT. V lost 5 bases, J lost 1 base, and 6 bases lay in between. The CDR3 has 13 amino acids. CDR3 sequence (DNA): TGTGCCAGCAGTGCAGGGTCTGGAAACACCATATATTTT. This codes for CASSAGSGNTIYF.

The J gene is TRBJ1-2, the V gene TRBV7-2; 9 nucleotides line up with TRBD1. The germline gives CDR1 SGHTA, CDR2 FQGNSA. The CDR3 is 14 amino acids. The V gene end was trimmed by 3 bases and the J gene end by 8 bases; junction bases not matched to a gene: 7. CDR3 sequence (DNA): TGTGCCAGCAGCTTCGCGGACAGGGGTTTGGGCTACACCTTC. This codes for CASSFADRGLGYTF.

The gene calls are TRBV29-1 and TRBJ1-2, with 9 bases matching TRBD1. The V gene end was trimmed by 6 bases and the J gene end by 12 bases; junction bases not matched to a gene: 8. Per germline, CDR1 SQVTM and CDR2 ANQGSEA. The CDR3 runs to 11 residues. The chain's CDR3 is CSVRDRDTHTF. The CDR3 bases are TGCAGCGTCCGGGACAGGGACACCCACACCTTC. The full variable domain, completed using reference TRBV29-1 and TRBJ1-2, is SAVISQKPSRDICQRGTSLTIQCQVDSQVTMMFWYRQQPGQSLTLIATANQGSEATYESGFVIDKFPISRPNLTFSTLTVSNMSPEDSSIYLCSVRDRDTHTFGSGTRLTVV.

The genes are TRBV4-3 and TRBJ1-2, with D perhaps TRBD1 (5 bases). Germline loops: CDR1 LGHNA, CDR2 YSLEER. The length of the CDR3 is 12 residues. V was trimmed by 1 base and J by 8 bases, leaving 8 bases between them. The CDR3 is CASSQGGTGYTF. The CDR3 DNA is TGCGCCAGCAGCCAAGGGGGCACCGGCTACACCTTC.

V usage is TRBV14 and J usage is TRBJ1-2; a weak D match, TRBD1 (5 bases). The CDR3 loop spans 14 amino acids. Germline V lookup: CDR1 SGHDN, CDR2 FVKESK. Between the trimmed V and J ends, which lost 2 bases and 10 bases, there was a span of 17 bases. The CDR3 region is CASSQPGLTSVYTF. The CDR3, as DNA: TGTGCCAGCAGCCAACCGGGACTGACTTCAGTCTACACCTTC.

This chain links TRBV7-3 with TRBJ2-3; possibly TRBD2 for D (6 bases). Germline CDR1 reads SGHTA; CDR2 reads FQGTGA. The CDR3 consists of 13 residues. The V end was cut by 3 bases, the J end by 7 bases, with 11 bases between. The CDR3 DNA reads as TGTGCCAGCAGCTTTGCGGGAATCAATACGCAGTATTTT. Translating gives CASSFAGINTQYF.

The chain recombines TRBV3-1 (or the pseudogene TRBV3-2) with TRBJ2-5, with TRBD1 as a possible D gene (5 bases). The V end was cut by 0 bases, the J end by 2 bases, with 13 bases between. Germline V gene lookup returns CDR1 LGHDT and CDR2 YNNKEL (reference sequence). The CDR3 is 16 residues long. The CDR3 bases are TGTGCCAGCAGCCAAGAGGCCATGGGGCGACAAGAGACCCAGTACTTC. This translates into CASSQEAMGRQETQYF.

This chain connects TRBV7-3 to TRBJ2-3; 8 bases fit TRBD2. The ends lost 5 bases at V and 2 bases at J; junction bases unmatched: 9. From germline, CDR1 is SGHTA and CDR2 FQGTGA. The CDR3 contains 16 residues. DNA for the CDR3: TGTGCCAGCAGCAAAGGGGCACTAGCGGACACAGATACGCAGTATTTT. This encodes CASSKGALADTDTQYF.

The chain joins TRBV30 to TRBJ1-1; no clear D. V lost 1 base and J lost 2, with 5 bases in between. CDR3 length: 12 residues. CDR1 is GTSNPN, CDR2 SVGIG, per germline (reference sequence). CDR3 sequence: CAWSDRNTEAFF. DNA for the CDR3: TGTGCCTGGAGTGACAGAAACACTGAAGCTTTCTTT.

The rearrangement joins TRBV6-5 to TRBJ1-2; 7 nucleotides agree with TRBD1. This CDR3 has 13 amino acids. V shed 6 bases, J shed 8 bases, and the junction held 9 bases outside the gene matches. In germline, CDR1 is MNHEY, CDR2 SVGAGI. The CDR3 loop is CASSPQGSGGYTF. In DNA form, the CDR3 reads TGTGCCAGCAGCCCACAGGGGAGCGGCGGCTACACCTTC.

This sequence joins TRBV4-1 and TRBJ2-6; TRBD1 aligns across 12 bases. Germline CDR1 MGHRA, CDR2 YSYEKL. The CDR3 runs 18 residues. The V gene end was trimmed by 5 bases and the J gene end by 5 bases; junction bases not matched to a gene: 10. This chain's CDR3 is CASSGPLGQGARANVLTF. The CDR3 nucleotides are TGCGCCAGCAGCGGTCCTTTGGGACAGGGGGCTAGGGCCAACGTCCTGACTTTC.